These 18 T cell receptor beta chains originate from one sample sequenced in a study of identical twins. TCRdb redid the calling of the 5' RACE reads with MiXCR, one entry per CDR3 protein. This table has 500,000 to 600,000 distinct CDR3 sequences, roughly 21% appearing once. These data are also associated with another study on T cells expressing NK-cell markers.

The sequencing sample was made of CD4+ T cells sorted from blood. Source of these receptors: a woman under 30 in good health.

CDR3 sequence (DNA): TGTGCCAGCTCACAAGGACAGACCGGTAACTATGGCTACACCTTC. It codes for CASSQGQTGNYGYTF. The V gene is TRBV18, the J gene TRBJ1-2, with D tentatively TRBD1 (6 bases). Germline V lookup: CDR1 KGHSH, CDR2 LQKENI. Between the trimmed V and J ends, which lost 4 bases and 1 base, there was a span of 13 bases. The CDR3 is made up of 15 amino acids.

The CDR3 coding sequence is TGTGCCAGCAGCTTAGCGTCGGCACGAGAGACCCAGTACTTC. Encoded protein: CASSLASARETQYF. This rearrangement joins TRBV7-6 to TRBJ2-5; the D is unclear. V dropped 0 bases and J dropped 4 bases, with 9 bases sitting between them. Germline CDR1 is SGHVS and CDR2 is FNYEAQ. This CDR3 has 14 amino acids.

V and J are TRBV7-9 and TRBJ1-1; weak D call: TRBD1 (6 bases). Germline CDR1 is SEHNR and CDR2 is FQNEAQ (reference sequence). The CDR3 covers 15 residues. V lost 5 bases and J 1 base, leaving 14 bases between the germline ends. The CDR3 DNA follows: TGTGCCAGCAGCGGTGGGGTAGGGGGGAACACTGAAGCTTTCTTT. It is translated as CASSGGVGGNTEAFF.

This clonotype was found a few times. The V and J genes are TRBV7-2 and TRBJ2-3; a weak D match, TRBD2 (6 bases). This CDR3 comprises 15 residues. Germline loops: CDR1 SGHTA, CDR2 FQGNSA. V lost 5 bases to trimming and J lost 0 bases, with 12 bases between them. Written as DNA, the CDR3 is TGTGCCAGCAGCCAGGGACTCCTTAGCACAGATACGCAGTATTTT. It translates to CASSQGLLSTDTQYF.

This clonotype was counted at least ten times. J is TRBJ2-3 and V is TRBV20-1; D is undetermined. This CDR3 contains 12 residues. Trimming left V 2 bases short and J 4 bases short, with 7 bases between. Germline V CDR1 and CDR2: DFQATT, SNEGSKA (reference sequence). This CDR3 reads CSARRGADTQYF. The CDR3 DNA reads as TGCAGTGCTAGAAGAGGAGCAGATACGCAGTATTTT.

The chain recombines TRBV7-2 with TRBJ1-2; 8 bases are a match to TRBD1. The ends lost 5 bases at V and 7 bases at J; junction bases unmatched: 15. The CDR3 length is 16 residues. CDR1 and CDR2 (germline): SGHTA, FQGNSA. The CDR3: CASSVRRFDRGFGYTF. CDR3 DNA: TGTGCCAGCAGCGTGAGAAGGTTCGACAGGGGCTTTGGCTACACCTTC.

This clonotype turned up a few times. The genes are TRBV20-1 and TRBJ2-7; tentatively, D is TRBD2 (5 bases). CDR1 is DFQATT and CDR2 is SNEGSKA in the germline V gene (reference sequence). V dropped 3 bases and J dropped 5 bases, with 17 bases sitting between them. This CDR3 is built from 14 residues. This CDR3 reads CSASPDSRRDEQYF. Written as DNA, the CDR3 is TGCAGTGCTAGTCCGGACTCCCGGCGCGACGAGCAGTACTTC.

This clonotype was counted between two and nine times. This sequence joins TRBV11-2 and TRBJ2-5, with 11 positions matching TRBD2. Trimming took 5 bases from V and 6 from J; bases not matched to a gene: 5. The germline gives CDR1 SGHAT, CDR2 FQNNGV. The CDR3 is 14 amino acids. CDR3 region: CASSQTSGTKTQYF. Here the CDR3 DNA reads TGTGCCAGCAGCCAGACTAGCGGGACGAAGACCCAGTACTTC.

The rearrangement uses TRBV9 and TRBJ1-2; a weak D match, TRBD1 (6 bases). The germline V and J ends were trimmed by 4 bases and 4 bases, with 11 bases remaining between them. CDR1 is SGDLS and CDR2 is YYNGEE in the germline V gene. The CDR3 has 13 residues. Here the CDR3 reads CASSSGTRYGYTF. The DNA of the CDR3 is TGTGCCAGCAGCTCCGGGACACGCTATGGCTACACCTTC.

The V gene is TRBV28, the J gene TRBJ1-6; 9 bases are a match to TRBD1. The CDR3 extends over 16 amino acids. J was trimmed by 6 bases and V by 4 bases; bases with no gene match: 7. In germline, CDR1 is MDHEN, CDR2 SYDVKM. This CDR3 reads CASSSLGTGINSPLHF. CDR3 nucleotide sequence: TGTGCCAGCAGTTCCCTCGGGACAGGGATTAATTCACCCCTCCACTTT. The whole variable domain, remainder taken from reference TRBV28 and TRBJ1-6, is DVKVTQSSRYLVKRTGEKVFLECVQDMDHENMFWYRQDPGLGLRLIYFSYDVKMKEKGDIPEGYSVSREKKERFSLILESASTNQTSMYLCASSSLGTGINSPLHFGNGTRLTVT.

The chain couples TRBV18 to TRBJ1-1; D is undetermined. CDR1 and CDR2 (germline): KGHSH, LQKENI. V lost 3 bases to trimming and J lost 4 bases, with 15 bases between them. CDR3 size: 15 residues. The CDR3 DNA reads TGTGCCAGCTCACCTTTGGACCAGAGGAGCACTGAAGCTTTCTTT. As protein: CASSPLDQRSTEAFF.

The J gene is TRBJ1-1, the V gene TRBV5-5; D might be TRBD1 (5 bases). Trimming removed 3 bases from V and 7 bases from J, with 16 bases in between. Germline CDR1 reads SGHKS; CDR2 reads YYEKEE (reference sequence). The CDR3 is made up of 14 amino acids. The CDR3 sequence: CASSWESRGHEAFF. The CDR3 region has the DNA TGTGCCAGCAGCTGGGAATCTCGGGGCCATGAAGCTTTCTTT.

This clonotype was detected a few times. The chain couples TRBV5-1 to TRBJ2-1; D is unresolved. The CDR3 has 14 amino acids. V lost 0 bases to trimming and J lost 8 bases, with 12 bases between them. Germline V lookup: CDR1 SGHRS, CDR2 YFSETQ. The CDR3 sequence is CASSLEAGRHEQFF. The CDR3 DNA sequence: TGCGCCAGCAGCTTGGAAGCAGGTCGCCATGAGCAGTTCTTC.

This clonotype was seen a few times. The CDR3 DNA follows: TGCGCCAGCAGACGGGACAGAATCTACGAGCAGTACTTC. Amino acid sequence: CASRRDRIYEQYF. The chain has TRBV5-1 and TRBJ2-7; 7 nucleotides align to TRBD1. The CDR3 is made up of 13 amino acids. The germline V gene encodes CDR1 SGHRS and CDR2 YFSETQ. After removal of 5 bases from V and 3 bases from J, the junction contained 5 bases not matched to a gene.

The CDR3 reads CSVKPSYNEQFF. In DNA form, the CDR3 reads TGCAGTGTTAAACCTTCCTACAATGAGCAGTTCTTC. This chain links TRBV20-1 with TRBJ2-1; the D is unclear. The V end lost 7 bases, the J end lost 1 base, and 8 bases lay between the germline ends. Germline loops: CDR1 DFQATT, CDR2 SNEGSKA (reference sequence). This CDR3 spans 12 amino acids.

This clonotype was detected once. The genes are TRBV11-3 and TRBJ2-1, with 11 bases aligning to TRBD2. The CDR3 has 13 residues. Germline V CDR1 and CDR2: SGHNT, YENEEA. The trim removed 4 bases at V and 8 bases at J, leaving 1 base unmatched. CDR3 sequence reads: CASSSSGRHEQFF. The CDR3 DNA reads as TGTGCCAGCAGCTCTAGCGGGAGGCATGAGCAGTTCTTC.

The chain recombines TRBV20-1 with TRBJ2-3; 8 nucleotides line up with TRBD2. Germline V CDR1 and CDR2: DFQATT, SNEGSKA (reference sequence). The CDR3 spans 15 residues. Trimming cost V 5 bases and J 3 bases; bases outside gene matches: 10. CDR3 nucleotide sequence: TGCAGTGCTTTCCCGTCGGGAGGGCTTACAGATACGCAGTATTTT. Encoded protein: CSAFPSGGLTDTQYF.

This chain uses TRBV18 with TRBJ2-7, with no clear D. Trimming cost V 5 bases and J 3 bases, with 8 bases left between them. CDR1 and CDR2 (germline): KGHSH, LQKENI. The CDR3 covers 12 residues. The CDR3 spells CASSSPVYEQYF. The CDR3 DNA reads TGTGCCAGCTCATCGCCAGTCTACGAGCAGTACTTC.